This T cell receptor (beta chain) was identified during a study of blood T cells in healthy people across ages. Study-wide background: About one barcoded beta molecule per two T cells came from capture by template switching.

This clonotype showed up just a few times. Its matching antigen is unknown. The CDR3 is 14 residues long. Germline V CDR1 and CDR2: WNHNN, SYGVQD (reference sequence). Trimming removed 6 bases from V and 0 bases from J, with 10 bases in between. The second PCR ran about 6 to 12 cycles with a sample-barcoded 5' primer and J-beta primers. Each cDNA molecule carried a tag from a template-switch adaptor that contained 12 random nucleotides. TCRdb passed the 5' RACE reads through MiXCR, listing each CDR3 protein once. The sample lists 1.5 million to 2 million distinct CDR3 sequences; 28% were seen once. Study-level findings and limits: Fewer expanded clones and more diversity marked long-lived versus aged donors.

The receptor comes from a woman aged 25 to 39 in good health. The chain couples TRBV10-1 to TRBJ2-3; weak D call: TRBD2 (5 bases). Material: blood. The CDR3 here is CASSPGKSTDTQYF. The CDR3 DNA reads as TGCGCCAGCAGCCCGGGGAAAAGCACAGATACGCAGTATTTT.